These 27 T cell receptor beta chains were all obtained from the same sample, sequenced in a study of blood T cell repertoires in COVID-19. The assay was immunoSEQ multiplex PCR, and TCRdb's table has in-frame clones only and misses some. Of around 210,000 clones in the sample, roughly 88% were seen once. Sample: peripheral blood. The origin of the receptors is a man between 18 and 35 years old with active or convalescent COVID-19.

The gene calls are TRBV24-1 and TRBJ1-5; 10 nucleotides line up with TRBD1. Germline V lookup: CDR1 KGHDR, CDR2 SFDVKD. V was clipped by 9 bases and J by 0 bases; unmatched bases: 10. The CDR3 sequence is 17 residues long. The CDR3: CATGTGESGYSNQPQHF. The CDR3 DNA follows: TGTGCCACCGGGACAGGGGAGTCCGGTTATAGCAATCAGCCCCAGCATTTT.

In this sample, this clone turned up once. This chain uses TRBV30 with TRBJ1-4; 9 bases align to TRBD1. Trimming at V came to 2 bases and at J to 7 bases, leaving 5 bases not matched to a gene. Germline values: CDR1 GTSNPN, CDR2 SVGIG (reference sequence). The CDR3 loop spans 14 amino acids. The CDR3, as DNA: TGTGCCTGGAGTTCCGGGACAGGGTCTGAAAAACTGTTTTTT. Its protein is CAWSSGTGSEKLFF.

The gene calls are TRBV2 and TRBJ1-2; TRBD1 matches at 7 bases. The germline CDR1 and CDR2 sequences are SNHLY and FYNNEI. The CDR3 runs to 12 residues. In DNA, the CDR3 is TGTGCTACCACGACAGGGAACTATGGCTACACCTTC. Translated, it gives CATTTGNYGYTF.

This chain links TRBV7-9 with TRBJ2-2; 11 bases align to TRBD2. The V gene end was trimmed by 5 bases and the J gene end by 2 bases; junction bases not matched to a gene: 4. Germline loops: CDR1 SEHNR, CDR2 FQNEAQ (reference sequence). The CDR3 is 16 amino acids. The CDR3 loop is CASSRTSGLNTGELFF. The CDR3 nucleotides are TGTGCCAGCAGCCGGACTAGCGGGCTTAACACCGGGGAGCTGTTTTTT.

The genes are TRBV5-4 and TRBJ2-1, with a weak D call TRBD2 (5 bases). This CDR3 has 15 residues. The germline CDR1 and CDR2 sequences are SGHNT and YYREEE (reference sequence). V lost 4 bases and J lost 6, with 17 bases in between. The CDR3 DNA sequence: TGTGCCAGCAGCCCGGTCGGGATGGTGGTCAATGAGCAGTTCTTC. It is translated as CASSPVGMVVNEQFF. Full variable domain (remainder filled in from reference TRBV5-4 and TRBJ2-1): ETGVTQSPTHLIKTRGQQVTLRCSSQSGHNTVSWYQQALGQGPQFIFQYYREEENGRGNFPPRFSGLQFPNYSSELNVNALELDDSALYLCASSPVGMVVNEQFFGPGTRLTVL.

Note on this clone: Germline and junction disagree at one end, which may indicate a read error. The CDR3: CASSLIARDTQCF. CDR3 DNA: TGTGCCAGCAGCTTAATAGCCCGGGATACGCAGTGTTTT. This chain uses TRBV7-3 with TRBJ2-3, with D possibly being TRBD2 (5 bases). CDR1 and CDR2 from the germline V gene are SGHTA and FQGTGA. CDR3 length: 13 amino acids.

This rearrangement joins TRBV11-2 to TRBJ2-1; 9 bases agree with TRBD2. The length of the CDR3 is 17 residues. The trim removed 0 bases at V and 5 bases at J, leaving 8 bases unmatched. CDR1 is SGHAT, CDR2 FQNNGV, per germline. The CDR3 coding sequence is TGTGCCAGCAGCTTAGAGGCAGGACTAGCGTCCCACAATGAGCAGTTCTTC. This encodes CASSLEAGLASHNEQFF.

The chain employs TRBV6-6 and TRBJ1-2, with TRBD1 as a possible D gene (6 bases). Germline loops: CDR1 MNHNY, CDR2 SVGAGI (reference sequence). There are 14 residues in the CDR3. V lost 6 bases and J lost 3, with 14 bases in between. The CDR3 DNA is TGTGCCAGCAGCCGCTCTCCAGGGGACTATGGCTACACCTTC. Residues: CASSRSPGDYGYTF.

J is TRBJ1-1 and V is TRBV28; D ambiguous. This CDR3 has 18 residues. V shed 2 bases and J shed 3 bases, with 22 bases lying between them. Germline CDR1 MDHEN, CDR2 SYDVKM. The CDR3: CASSLSVISGPTYTEAFF. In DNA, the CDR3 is TGTGCCAGCAGTTTAAGTGTTATCTCTGGGCCCACCTACACTGAAGCTTTCTTT.

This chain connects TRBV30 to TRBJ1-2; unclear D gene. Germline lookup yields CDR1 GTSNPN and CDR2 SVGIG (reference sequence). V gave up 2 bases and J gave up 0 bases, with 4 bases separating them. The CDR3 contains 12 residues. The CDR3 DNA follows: TGTGCCTGGAGTCAGGCTAACTATGGCTACACCTTC. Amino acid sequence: CAWSQANYGYTF.

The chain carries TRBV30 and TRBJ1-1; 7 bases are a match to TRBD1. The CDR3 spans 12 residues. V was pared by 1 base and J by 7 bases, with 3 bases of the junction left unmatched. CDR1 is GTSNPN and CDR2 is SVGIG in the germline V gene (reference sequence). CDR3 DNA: TGTGCCTGGAGTGAGGGGGCATTTGAAGCTTTCTTT. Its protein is CAWSEGAFEAFF. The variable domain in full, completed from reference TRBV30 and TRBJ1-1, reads SQTIHQWPATLVQPVGSPLSLECTVEGTSNPNLYWYRQAAGRGLQLLFYSVGIGQISSEVPQNLSASRPQDRQFILSSKKLLLSDSGFYLCAWSEGAFEAFFGQGTRLTVV.

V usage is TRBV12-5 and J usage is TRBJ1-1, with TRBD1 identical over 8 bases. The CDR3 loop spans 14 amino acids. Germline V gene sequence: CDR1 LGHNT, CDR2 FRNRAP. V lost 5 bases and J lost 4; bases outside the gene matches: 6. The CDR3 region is CASGTTTGGTEAFF. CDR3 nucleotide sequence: TGTGCTAGTGGTACTACAACAGGGGGCACTGAAGCTTTCTTT.

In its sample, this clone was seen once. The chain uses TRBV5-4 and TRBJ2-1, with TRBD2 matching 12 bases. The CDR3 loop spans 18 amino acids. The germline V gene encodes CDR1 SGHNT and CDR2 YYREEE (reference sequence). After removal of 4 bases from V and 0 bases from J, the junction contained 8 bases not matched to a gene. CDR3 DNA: TGTGCCAGCAGCCTCCTAGCGGGAGGGCGGAGCTCCTACAATGAGCAGTTCTTC. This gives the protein CASSLLAGGRSSYNEQFF.

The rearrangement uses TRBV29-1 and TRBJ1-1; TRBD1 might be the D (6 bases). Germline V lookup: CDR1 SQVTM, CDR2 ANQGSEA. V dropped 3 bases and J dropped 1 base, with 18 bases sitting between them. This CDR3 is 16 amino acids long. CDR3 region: CSVEDSFLHRNTEAFF. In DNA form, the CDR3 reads TGCAGCGTTGAGGACAGTTTTTTGCATAGGAACACTGAAGCTTTCTTT.

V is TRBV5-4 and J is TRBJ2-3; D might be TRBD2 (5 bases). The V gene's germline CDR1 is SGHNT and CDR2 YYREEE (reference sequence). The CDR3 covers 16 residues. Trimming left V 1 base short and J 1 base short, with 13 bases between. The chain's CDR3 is CASSLRTGSGTDTQYF. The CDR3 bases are TGTGCCAGCAGCTTGAGAACGGGAAGTGGCACAGATACGCAGTATTTT.

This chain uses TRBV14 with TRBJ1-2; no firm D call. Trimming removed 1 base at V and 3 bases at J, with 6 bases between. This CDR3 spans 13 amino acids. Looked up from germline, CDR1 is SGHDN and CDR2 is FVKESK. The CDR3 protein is CASSQALDYGYTF. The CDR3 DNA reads TGTGCCAGCAGCCAAGCGTTAGACTATGGCTACACCTTC.

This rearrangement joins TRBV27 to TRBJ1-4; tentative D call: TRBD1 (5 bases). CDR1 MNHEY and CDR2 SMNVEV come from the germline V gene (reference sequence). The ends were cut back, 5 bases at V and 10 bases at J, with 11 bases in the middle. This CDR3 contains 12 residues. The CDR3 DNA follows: TGTGCCAGCAGTCCGGACGGGGGAAAACTGTTTTTT. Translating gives CASSPDGGKLFF.

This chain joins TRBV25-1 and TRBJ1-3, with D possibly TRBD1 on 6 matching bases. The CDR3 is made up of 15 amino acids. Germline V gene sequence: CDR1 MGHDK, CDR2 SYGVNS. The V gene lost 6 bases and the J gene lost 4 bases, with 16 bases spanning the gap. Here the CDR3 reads CASSPTGVSGNTIYF. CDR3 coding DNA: TGTGCCAGCAGCCCGACAGGCGTCTCGGGAAACACCATATATTTT.

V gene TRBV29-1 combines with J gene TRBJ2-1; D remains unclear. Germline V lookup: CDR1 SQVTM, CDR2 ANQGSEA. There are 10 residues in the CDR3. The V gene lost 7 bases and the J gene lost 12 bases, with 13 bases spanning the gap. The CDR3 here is CSARSSGQFF. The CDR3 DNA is TGCAGCGCGAGGTCCTCGGGGCAGTTCTTC.

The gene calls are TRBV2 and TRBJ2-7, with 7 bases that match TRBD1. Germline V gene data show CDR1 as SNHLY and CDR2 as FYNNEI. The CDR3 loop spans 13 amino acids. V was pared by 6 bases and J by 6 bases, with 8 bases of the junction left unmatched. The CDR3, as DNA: TGTGCCAGCAGGAGGGAGACAGGGTTCGAGCAGTACTTC. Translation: CASRRETGFEQYF.

In DNA form, the CDR3 reads TGTGCCAGCAGTTTACTCCCCGGAGACGAGCAGTACTTC. It yields the protein CASSLLPGDEQYF. This sequence joins TRBV12-3 or TRBV12-4 and TRBJ2-7; D call uncertain. This CDR3 contains 13 residues. Trimming stripped 2 bases from V and 5 bases from J, with 10 bases between.

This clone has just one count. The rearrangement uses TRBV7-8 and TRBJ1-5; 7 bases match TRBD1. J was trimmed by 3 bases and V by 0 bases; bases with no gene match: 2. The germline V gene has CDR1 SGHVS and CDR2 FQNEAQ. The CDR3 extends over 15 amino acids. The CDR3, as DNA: TGTGCCAGCAGCTTAGCGACAGGGCACAATCAGCCCCAGCATTTT. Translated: CASSLATGHNQPQHF.

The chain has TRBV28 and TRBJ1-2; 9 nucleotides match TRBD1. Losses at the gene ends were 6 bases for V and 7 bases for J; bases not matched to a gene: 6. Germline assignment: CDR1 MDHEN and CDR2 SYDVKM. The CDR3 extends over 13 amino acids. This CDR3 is CASRGGTGFGYTF. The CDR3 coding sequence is TGTGCCAGCAGGGGAGGGACAGGGTTTGGCTACACCTTC.

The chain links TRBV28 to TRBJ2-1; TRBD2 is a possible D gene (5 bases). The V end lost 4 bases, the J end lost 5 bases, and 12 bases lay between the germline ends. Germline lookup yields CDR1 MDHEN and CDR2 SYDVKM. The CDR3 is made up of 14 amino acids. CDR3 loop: CASSSGGYHNEQFF. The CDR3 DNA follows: TGTGCCAGCAGTTCCGGCGGGTACCACAATGAGCAGTTCTTC.

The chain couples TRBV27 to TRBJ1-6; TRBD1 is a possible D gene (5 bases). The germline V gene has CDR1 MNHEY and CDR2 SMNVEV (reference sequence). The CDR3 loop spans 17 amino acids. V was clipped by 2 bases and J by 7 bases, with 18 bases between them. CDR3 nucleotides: TGTGCCAGCAGTTTAGAGCGGGTTCTGGGACCAAATTCACCCCTCCACTTT. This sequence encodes CASSLERVLGPNSPLHF.

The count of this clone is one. The DNA for the CDR3 is TGTGCCAGCAGCTTGAGGGAGCTATTGAACACTGAAGCTTTCTTT. It codes for CASSLRELLNTEAFF. The chain combines TRBV11-2 with TRBJ1-1; D unclear. The CDR3 is 15 residues long. Germline V lookup: CDR1 SGHAT, CDR2 FQNNGV. Trimming pared 3 bases from V and 0 bases from J, leaving 11 bases between.

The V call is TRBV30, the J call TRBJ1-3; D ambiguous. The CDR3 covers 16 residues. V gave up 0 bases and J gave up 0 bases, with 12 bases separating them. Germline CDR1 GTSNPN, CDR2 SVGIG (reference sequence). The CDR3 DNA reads TGTGCCTGGAGTGTGGGAGAAATAAGCTCTGGAAACACCATATATTTT. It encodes CAWSVGEISSGNTIYF.